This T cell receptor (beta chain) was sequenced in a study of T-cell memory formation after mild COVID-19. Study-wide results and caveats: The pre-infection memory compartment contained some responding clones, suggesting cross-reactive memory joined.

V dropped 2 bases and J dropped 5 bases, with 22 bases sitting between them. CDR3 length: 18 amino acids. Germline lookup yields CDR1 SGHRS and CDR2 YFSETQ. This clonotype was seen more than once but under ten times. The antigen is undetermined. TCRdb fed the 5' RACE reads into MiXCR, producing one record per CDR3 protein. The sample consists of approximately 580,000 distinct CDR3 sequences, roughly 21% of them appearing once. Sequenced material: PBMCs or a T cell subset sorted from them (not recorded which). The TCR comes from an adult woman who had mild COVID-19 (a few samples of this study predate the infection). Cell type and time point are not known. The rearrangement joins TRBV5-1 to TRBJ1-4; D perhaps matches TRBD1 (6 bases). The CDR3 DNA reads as TGCGCCAGCAGCTTACCTTTGAACTTGACAGGCAAGAATGAAAAACTGTTTTTT. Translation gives CASSLPLNLTGKNEKLFF.